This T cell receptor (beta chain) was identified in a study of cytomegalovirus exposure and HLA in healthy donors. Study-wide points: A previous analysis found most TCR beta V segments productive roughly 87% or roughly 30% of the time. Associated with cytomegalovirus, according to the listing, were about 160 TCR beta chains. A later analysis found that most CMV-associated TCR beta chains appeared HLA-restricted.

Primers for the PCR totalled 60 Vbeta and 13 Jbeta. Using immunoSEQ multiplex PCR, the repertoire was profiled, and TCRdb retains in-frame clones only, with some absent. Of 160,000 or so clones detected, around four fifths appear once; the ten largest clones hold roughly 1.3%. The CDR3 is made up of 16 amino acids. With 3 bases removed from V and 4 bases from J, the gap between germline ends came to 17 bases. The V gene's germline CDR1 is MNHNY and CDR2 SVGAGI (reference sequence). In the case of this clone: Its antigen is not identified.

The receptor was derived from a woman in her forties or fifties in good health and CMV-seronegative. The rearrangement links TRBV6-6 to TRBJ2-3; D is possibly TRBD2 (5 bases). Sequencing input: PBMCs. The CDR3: CASSYGPGMGSDTQYF. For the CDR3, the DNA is TGTGCCAGCAGTTATGGGCCGGGAATGGGGTCAGATACGCAGTATTTT.